The rows below give T cell receptor beta chains drawn from one sample of a study of T cell repertoires in cytomegalovirus infection. The antigens these receptors bind are not known. One entry per CDR3 protein results from TCRdb running MiXCR on the reads. This sample has 51,000 or so distinct CDR3 sequences, with about 20% found just once. Sequenced here: CD8+ T cells from cultured PBMCs, sampled from culture after CMV antigen stimulation. These receptors all come from a human donor in good health (CMV status not recorded). Some clones in this sample may be carry-over from other donors' samples. The CDR3 runs from the conserved cysteine through the conserved F or W. Each record gives: J gene, clone size, D gene, V gene, CDR3 DNA, CDR3 protein. D genes are given only for firm matches. A clone size is listed for some rows: how often the clone was seen (once, few, many), or a class if it is expanded.

>TRBJ2-7|-|-|TRBV9
TGTGCCAGCAGCCCAACGGGGGCCTCCATCTCCTACGAGCAGTACTTC
CASSPTGASISYEQYF
>TRBJ2-1|-|TRBD2|TRBV7-6
TGTGTCAGCAGCGATAGCGGGGGGGATGAGCAGTTCTTC
CVSSDSGGDEQFF
>TRBJ1-2|few|TRBD1|TRBV20-1
TGCAGTGCCCGGGGGGGACAGGGGATGGCGGGCTATGGCTACACCTTC
CSARGGQGMAGYGYTF
>TRBJ2-5|few|-|TRBV10-3
TGTGCCATCAGTGTAGCCTGGGAGGCGGTGACGGAGACCCAGTACTTC
CAISVAWEAVTETQYF
>TRBJ2-1|few|TRBD1|TRBV11-2
TGTGCCAGCAGCTCGGGACAGGGGGTTCATGAGCAGTTCTTC
CASSSGQGVHEQFF
>TRBJ1-5|few|TRBD1|TRBV7-2
TGTGCCAGCAGCTCGGGACAGTATAGCAATCAGCCCCAGCATTTT
CASSSGQYSNQPQHF
>TRBJ2-1|few|-|TRBV6-2/TRBV6-3
TGTGCCAGCGGAGGTTTTAAGGTGGAGCAGTTCTTC
CASGGFKVEQFF
>TRBJ1-1|-|-|TRBV12-3/TRBV12-4
TGTGCCAGCAGTCCTACAGGGAGCGGCACTGAAGCTTTCTTT
CASSPTGSGTEAFF
>TRBJ2-7|-|-|TRBV28
TGTGCCAGCAGTCACACGTACCTTGACCGCACACCCTACTACGAGCAGTACTTC
CASSHTYLDRTPYYEQYF
>TRBJ1-6|-|-|TRBV7-9
TGTGCCAGCAGCTTAGCCTCCGCGACGAATTCACCCCTCCACTTT
CASSLASATNSPLHF
>TRBJ1-1|few|-|TRBV12-3/TRBV12-4
TGTGCCAGCAGTACCCTGACGGAGAACACTGAAGCTTTCTTT
CASSTLTENTEAFF
>TRBJ2-7|few|TRBD1|TRBV6-5
TGTGCCAGCAGTTACCGGACAGGGCTAGGCTACGAGCAGTACTTC
CASSYRTGLGYEQYF
>TRBJ1-3|-|TRBD1|TRBV9
TGTGCCAGCAGGGAAATTACAGGGGGCTCCGGAAACACCATATATTTT
CASREITGGSGNTIYF
>TRBJ1-4|-|-|TRBV6-5
TGTGCCAGCAGGATCCGGACAAGCGCAACTAATGAAAAACTGTTTTTT
CASRIRTSATNEKLFF
>TRBJ2-3|few|TRBD1|TRBV6-2/TRBV6-3
TGTGCCAGCAGCCTCGACAGGGGCCGCCAGTATTTT
CASSLDRGRQYF
>TRBJ2-7|-|TRBD1|TRBV7-9
TGTGCCAGCAGCTTAACCGCAGGGGGCAACGAGCAGTACTTC
CASSLTAGGNEQYF
>TRBJ1-1|few|TRBD1|TRBV6-1
TGTGCCAGCAGCAAGGGACAGCGGAACACTGAAGCTTTCTTT
CASSKGQRNTEAFF
>TRBJ1-1|-|-|TRBV6-5
TGTGCCAGCAGTTACACGGGACTGGGTGAAGCTTTCTTT
CASSYTGLGEAFF
>TRBJ1-1|-|-|TRBV7-2
TGTGCCAGCAGCTTAGCGACGGCCAGACGTGTTGAGTTGAACACTGAAGCTTTCTTT
CASSLATARRVELNTEAFF
>TRBJ1-5|few|TRBD1|TRBV27
TGTGCCAGCAGTGTACAGGGGGCGGATCAGCCCCAGCATTTT
CASSVQGADQPQHF
>TRBJ1-6|few|-|TRBV7-9
TGTGCCAGCAGCTTACCGGACAAAGATTCACCCCTCCACTTT
CASSLPDKDSPLHF
>TRBJ2-2|-|-|TRBV6-6
TGTGCCAGCAGCTCTAGCAACACCGGGGAGCTGTTTTTT
CASSSSNTGELFF
>TRBJ1-4|-|-|TRBV7-6
TGTGCCAGCAGCTTCGGGAGGATTAATGAAAAACTGTTTTTT
CASSFGRINEKLFF
>TRBJ2-7|-|TRBD1|TRBV29-1
TGCAGCGTTGAAGTGGGGGCAACAGGGGTTACCTACGAGCAGTACTTC
CSVEVGATGVTYEQYF
>TRBJ2-5|-|TRBD2|TRBV20-1
TGCAGTGCCGCGAAGACCGAACTAGCGGGGGCCCTAACCCAGTACTTC
CSAAKTELAGALTQYF
>TRBJ2-5|-|-|TRBV12-3/TRBV12-4
TGTGCCAGCAGTTTAAACGGACTCAGGGAGACCCAGTACTTC
CASSLNGLRETQYF
>TRBJ1-5|few|-|TRBV12-3/TRBV12-4
TGTGCCAGCAGTCAGGGGAATCAGCCCCAGCATTTT
CASSQGNQPQHF